A single sample is the source of the 12 T cell receptor beta chains below, sequenced in a study of blood T cell repertoires in COVID-19. Sequencing was performed with immunoSEQ multiplex PCR; in TCRdb, only in-frame clones are kept and a portion is missing. Among roughly 68,000 clones, over 60% were seen once, and the ten largest hold about 15%. Sequencing was done on a sample of peripheral blood. These receptors originate from a man between 60 and 75 years old with COVID-19, enrolled during active disease.

V is TRBV28 and J is TRBJ2-7, with TRBD1 identical over 7 bases. CDR3 size: 11 residues. Germline V gives CDR1 MDHEN, CDR2 SYDVKM. The V segment lost 6 bases and the J segment 9 bases; nucleotides outside the gene matches: 5. CDR3 protein: CASRQNRGQYF. Here the CDR3 DNA reads TGTGCCAGCAGACAAAACAGGGGGCAGTACTTC.

The chain carries TRBV3-1 (or the pseudogene TRBV3-2) and TRBJ2-5; D might be TRBD1 (5 bases). The V and J ends lost 3 bases and 1 base respectively, with 12 bases between them. Germline V CDR1 and CDR2: LGHDT, YNNKEL (reference sequence). This CDR3 contains 15 residues. The CDR3 protein is CASSHRDRPQETQYF. The CDR3 DNA reads as TGTGCCAGCAGCCACCGAGACAGACCCCAAGAGACCCAGTACTTC.

The chain uses TRBV10-1 and TRBJ2-3, with D unresolved. V dropped 2 bases and J dropped 6 bases, with 6 bases sitting between them. This CDR3 region has 12 residues. Germline CDR1 WNHNN, CDR2 SYGVQD (reference sequence). The CDR3 DNA reads as TGCGCCAGCAGTGAGGCCAGGGATACGCAGTATTTT. This gives the protein CASSEARDTQYF.

The V call is TRBV19, the J call TRBJ2-3; 7 bases agree with TRBD2. Trimming removed 7 bases from V and 3 bases from J; junction bases left unmatched: 7. Looked up from germline, CDR1 is LNHDA and CDR2 is SQIVND (reference sequence). This CDR3 region has 14 residues. The CDR3 coding sequence is TGTGCCAGTACAATAGATAGCGGGACAGATACGCAGTATTTT. It translates to CASTIDSGTDTQYF.

The CDR3 sequence is CASSLGPSTGYEQYF. CDR3 DNA sequence: TGTGCCAGCAGCTTGGGTCCTTCAACAGGGTACGAGCAGTACTTC. J is TRBJ2-7 and V is TRBV5-5, with D possibly matching TRBD1 (6 bases). Germline V gives CDR1 SGHKS, CDR2 YYEKEE (reference sequence). V was cut by 0 bases and J by 4 bases, with 14 bases left in between. CDR3 length: 15 amino acids.

V and J are TRBV5-4 and TRBJ2-2; D possibly corresponds to TRBD2 (6 bases). This CDR3 contains 15 residues. The germline V and J ends were trimmed by 4 bases and 4 bases, with 14 bases remaining between them. Looked up from germline, CDR1 is SGHNT and CDR2 is YYREEE (reference sequence). Written as DNA, the CDR3 is TGTGCCAGCAGCCCACGTGGAGGGAGCACCGGGGAGCTGTTTTTT. Its translation is CASSPRGGSTGELFF.

The chain uses TRBV9 and TRBJ2-2, with D perhaps matching TRBD2 (5 bases). V was pared by 0 bases and J by 2 bases, with 17 bases between. CDR3 size: 18 residues. CDR1 and CDR2 from the germline V gene are SGDLS and YYNGEE. Written as DNA, the CDR3 is TGTGCCAGCAGCGTAGCCCCCGGGGTCACCTCCAACACCGGGGAGCTGTTTTTT. Translated, it gives CASSVAPGVTSNTGELFF.

The chain employs TRBV5-6 and TRBJ2-1, with a possible D match to TRBD2 (5 bases). Germline CDR1 SGHDT, CDR2 YYEEEE. There are 13 residues in the CDR3. V was clipped by 6 bases and J by 2 bases, with 9 bases between them. Here the CDR3 reads CASISGTYNEQFF. The CDR3 DNA is TGTGCCAGCATATCCGGGACCTACAATGAGCAGTTCTTC.

The chain couples TRBV28 to TRBJ1-2, with D unclear. Trimming stripped 6 bases from V and 8 bases from J, with 16 bases between. Germline CDR1 MDHEN, CDR2 SYDVKM. The CDR3 spans 13 residues. The CDR3 is CASRVGLGRGYTF. CDR3 coding DNA: TGTGCCAGCAGGGTAGGACTTGGCCGCGGCTACACCTTC.

The chain carries TRBV5-1 and TRBJ2-3; D might be TRBD2 (5 bases). The CDR3 contains 15 residues. The V and J ends lost 7 bases and 3 bases respectively, with 18 bases between them. The V gene's germline CDR1 is SGHRS and CDR2 YFSETQ. CDR3 DNA sequence: TGCGCCAGCTCTGACACTAGTACCGGTACAGATACGCAGTATTTT. Translated: CASSDTSTGTDTQYF.

V gene TRBV28 combines with J gene TRBJ2-3, with a possible D match to TRBD1 (5 bases). This CDR3 comprises 14 residues. CDR1 is MDHEN, CDR2 SYDVKM, per germline. V lost 6 bases and J 0 bases, leaving 10 bases between the germline ends. CDR3 DNA sequence: TGTGCCAGCAGGGTAGACAGTAGCACAGATACGCAGTATTTT. It encodes CASRVDSSTDTQYF.

This clone was detected once. For the CDR3, the DNA is TGTGCCAGCAGCCGAACACTAGCGGGGGTTACGGCTGGGGCCAACGTCCTGACTTTC. Translated: CASSRTLAGVTAGANVLTF. The genes are TRBV6-6 and TRBJ2-6; 11 bases match TRBD2. The junction had 12 bases not matched to a gene; V was cut back by 6 bases and J by 2 bases. This CDR3 has 19 amino acids. The germline V gene has CDR1 MNHNY and CDR2 SVGAGI (reference sequence).